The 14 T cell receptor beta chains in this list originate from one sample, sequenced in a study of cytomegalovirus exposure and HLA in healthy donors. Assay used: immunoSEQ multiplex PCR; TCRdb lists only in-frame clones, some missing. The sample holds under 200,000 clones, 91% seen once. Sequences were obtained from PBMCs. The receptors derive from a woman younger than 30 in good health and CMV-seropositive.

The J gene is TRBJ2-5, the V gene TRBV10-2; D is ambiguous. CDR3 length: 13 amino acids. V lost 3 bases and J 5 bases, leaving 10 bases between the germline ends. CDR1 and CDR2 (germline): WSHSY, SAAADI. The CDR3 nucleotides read TGCGCCAGCAGTGATAGTTATCGGGAGACCCAGTACTTC. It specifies CASSDSYRETQYF.

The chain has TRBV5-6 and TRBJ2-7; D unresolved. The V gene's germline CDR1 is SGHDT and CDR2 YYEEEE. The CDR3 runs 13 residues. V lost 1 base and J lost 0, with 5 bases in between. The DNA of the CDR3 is TGTGCCAGCAGCTTGCTCAGCTCCTACGAGCAGTACTTC. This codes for CASSLLSSYEQYF.

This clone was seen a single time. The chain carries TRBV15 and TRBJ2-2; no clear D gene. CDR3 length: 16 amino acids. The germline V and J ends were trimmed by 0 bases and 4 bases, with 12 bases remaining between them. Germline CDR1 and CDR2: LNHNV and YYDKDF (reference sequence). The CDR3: CATSRDLGGGTGELFF. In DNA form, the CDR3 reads TGTGCCACCAGCAGAGATCTTGGCGGCGGCACCGGGGAGCTGTTTTTT.

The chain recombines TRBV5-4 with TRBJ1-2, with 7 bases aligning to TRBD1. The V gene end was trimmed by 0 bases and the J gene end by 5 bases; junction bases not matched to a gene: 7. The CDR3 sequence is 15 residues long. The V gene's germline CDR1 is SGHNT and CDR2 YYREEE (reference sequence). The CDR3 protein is CASSLARTGAYGYTF. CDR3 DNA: TGTGCCAGCAGCTTGGCCCGGACAGGTGCTTATGGCTACACCTTC.

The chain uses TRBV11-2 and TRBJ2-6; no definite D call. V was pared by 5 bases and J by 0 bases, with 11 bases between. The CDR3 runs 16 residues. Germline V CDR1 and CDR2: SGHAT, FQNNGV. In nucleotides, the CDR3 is TGTGCCAGCAGCCGTATACTCGGCTCTGGGGCCAACGTCCTGACTTTC. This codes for CASSRILGSGANVLTF.

As DNA, the CDR3 is TGTGCCAGTTTGGGGGGAGAAGAGACCCAGTACTTC. It specifies CASLGGEETQYF. This chain links TRBV28 with TRBJ2-5; D may be TRBD2 (6 bases). The germline V gene encodes CDR1 MDHEN and CDR2 SYDVKM. The CDR3 has 12 residues. Trimming shortened V by 9 bases and J by 3 bases, and 11 bases separated the two germline ends.

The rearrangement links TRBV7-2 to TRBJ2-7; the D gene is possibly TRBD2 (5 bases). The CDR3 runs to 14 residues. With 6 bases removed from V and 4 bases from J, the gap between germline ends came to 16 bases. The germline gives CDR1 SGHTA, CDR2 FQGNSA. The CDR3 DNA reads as TGTGCCAGCAGGAAAACCCCGGGATCTTACGAGCAGTACTTC. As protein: CASRKTPGSYEQYF.

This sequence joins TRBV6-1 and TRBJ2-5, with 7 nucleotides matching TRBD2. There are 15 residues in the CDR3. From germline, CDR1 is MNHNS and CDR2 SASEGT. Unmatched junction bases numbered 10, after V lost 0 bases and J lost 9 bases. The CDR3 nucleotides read TGTGCCAGCAGTGAAGCGCTAGCCAATCGGGGGGCCCAGTACTTC. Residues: CASSEALANRGAQYF.

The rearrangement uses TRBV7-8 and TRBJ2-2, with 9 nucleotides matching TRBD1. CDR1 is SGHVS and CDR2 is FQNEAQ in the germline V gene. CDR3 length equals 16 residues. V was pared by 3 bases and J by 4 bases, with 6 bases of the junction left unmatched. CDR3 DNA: TGTGCCAGCAGCTTGGACCCGACAGGGGGCACCGGGGAGCTGTTTTTT. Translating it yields CASSLDPTGGTGELFF.

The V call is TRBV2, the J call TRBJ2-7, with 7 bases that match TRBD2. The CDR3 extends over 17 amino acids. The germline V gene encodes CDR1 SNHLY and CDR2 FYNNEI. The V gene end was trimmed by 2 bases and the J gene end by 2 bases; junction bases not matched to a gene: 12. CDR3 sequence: CASSEIRSSGNTYEQYF. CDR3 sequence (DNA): TGTGCCAGCAGTGAAATTAGGTCTAGCGGCAACACCTACGAGCAGTACTTC.

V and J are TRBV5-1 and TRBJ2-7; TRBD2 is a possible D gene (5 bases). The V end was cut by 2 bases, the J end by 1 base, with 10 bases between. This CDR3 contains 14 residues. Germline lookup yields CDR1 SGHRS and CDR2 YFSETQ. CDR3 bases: TGCGCCAGCAGCTTTGCGGGCGCATCCTACGAGCAGTACTTC. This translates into CASSFAGASYEQYF.

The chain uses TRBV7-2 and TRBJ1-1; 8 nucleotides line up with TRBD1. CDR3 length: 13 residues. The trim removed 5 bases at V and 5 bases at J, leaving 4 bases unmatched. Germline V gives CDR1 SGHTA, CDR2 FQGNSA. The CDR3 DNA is TGTGCCAGCAGCGGACAGGGAATTACTGAAGCTTTCTTT. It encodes CASSGQGITEAFF.

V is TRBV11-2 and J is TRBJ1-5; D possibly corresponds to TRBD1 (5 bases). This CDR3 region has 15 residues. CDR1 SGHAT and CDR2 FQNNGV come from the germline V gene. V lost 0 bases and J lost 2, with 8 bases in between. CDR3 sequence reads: CASSLDQGRNQPQHF. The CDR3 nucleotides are TGTGCCAGCAGCTTAGACCAGGGCCGCAATCAGCCCCAGCATTTT. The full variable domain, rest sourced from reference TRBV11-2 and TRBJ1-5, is EAGVAQSPRYKIIEKRQSVAFWCNPISGHATLYWYQQILGQGPKLLIQFQNNGVVDDSQLPKDRFSAERLKGVDSTLKIQPAKLEDSAVYLCASSLDQGRNQPQHFGDGTRLSIL.

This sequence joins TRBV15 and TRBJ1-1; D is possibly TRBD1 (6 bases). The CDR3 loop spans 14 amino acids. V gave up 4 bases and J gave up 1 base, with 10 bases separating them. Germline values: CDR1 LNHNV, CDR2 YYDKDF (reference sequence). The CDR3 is CATSTHRENTEAFF. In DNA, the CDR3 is TGTGCCACCAGCACCCACAGGGAGAACACTGAAGCTTTCTTT.